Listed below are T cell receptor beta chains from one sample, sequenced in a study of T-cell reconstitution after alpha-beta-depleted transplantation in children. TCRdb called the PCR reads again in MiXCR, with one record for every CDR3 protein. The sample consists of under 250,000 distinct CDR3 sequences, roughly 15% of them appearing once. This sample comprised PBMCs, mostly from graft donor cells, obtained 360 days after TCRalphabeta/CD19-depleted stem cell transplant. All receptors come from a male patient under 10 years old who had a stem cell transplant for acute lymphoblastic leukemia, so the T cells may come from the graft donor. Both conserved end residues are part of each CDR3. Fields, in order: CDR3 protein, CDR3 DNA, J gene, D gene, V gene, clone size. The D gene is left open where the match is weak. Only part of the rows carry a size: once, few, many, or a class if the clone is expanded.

CASSLAPSWQGVATEAFF	TGTGCCAGCAGCTTAGCCCCCTCGTGGCAGGGGGTAGCCACTGAAGCTTTCTTT	TRBJ1-1	TRBD1	TRBV7-2	.
CASSLRTGGDEQYF	TGCGCCAGCAGCCTAAGGACAGGGGGAGACGAGCAGTACTTC	TRBJ2-7	TRBD1	TRBV4-3	.
CASSLIGGMNTGELFF	TGTGCCAGCAGCCTTATAGGGGGGATGAACACCGGGGAGCTGTTTTTT	TRBJ2-2	.	TRBV12-3/TRBV12-4	.
CSAQQATNEKLFF	TGCAGTGCTCAGCAGGCAACTAATGAAAAACTGTTTTTT	TRBJ1-4	.	TRBV20-1	.
CASSCSGQTTEQYF	TGTGCCAGCAGTTGCTCGGGACAGACTACGGAGCAGTACTTC	TRBJ2-7	TRBD1	TRBV6-2/TRBV6-3	.
CASRVPGQGYNEQFF	TGTGCCAGCAGGGTTCCGGGACAAGGCTACAATGAGCAGTTCTTC	TRBJ2-1	.	TRBV28	.
CASNPQPYSNQPQHF	TGTGCCAGCAACCCACAGCCGTATAGCAATCAGCCCCAGCATTTT	TRBJ1-5	.	TRBV5-5	.
CSVPAIGVNTDTQYF	TGCAGCGTTCCTGCGATCGGCGTGAACACAGATACGCAGTATTTT	TRBJ2-3	.	TRBV29-1	few
CASSLFGPGAQNQPQHF	TGTGCCAGTAGTTTATTCGGGCCCGGGGCCCAAAATCAGCCCCAGCATTTT	TRBJ1-5	.	TRBV19	.
CASSSSGTSGGGEQFF	TGCGCCAGCAGCTCTTCCGGGACTAGCGGGGGTGGTGAGCAGTTCTTC	TRBJ2-1	TRBD2	TRBV5-1	.
CASSLTDLYYSGNTIYF	TGTGCCAGCAGTTTAACGGACCTGTATTACTCTGGAAACACCATATATTTT	TRBJ1-3	.	TRBV28	few
CASSLLPVRPNTGELFF	TGTGCCAGCAGTTTACTCCCCGTCCGACCGAACACCGGGGAGCTGTTTTTT	TRBJ2-2	.	TRBV12-3/TRBV12-4	many
CASSRRWGAGELFF	TGTGCCAGCAGTCGCCGCTGGGGGGCCGGGGAGCTGTTTTTT	TRBJ2-2	.	TRBV6-4	few
CASSLGTGEYEQYF	TGTGCCAGCAGTTTAGGGACAGGGGAGTACGAGCAGTACTTC	TRBJ2-7	TRBD1	TRBV12-3/TRBV12-4	.
CASSQDPSGLSGNTIYF	TGCGCCAGCAGCCAAGATCCATCAGGTCTCTCTGGAAACACCATATATTTT	TRBJ1-3	.	TRBV4-1	.
CASSYPGSSGIHQETQYF	TGTGCCAGCAGTTATCCCGGTTCTAGCGGGATCCACCAAGAGACCCAGTACTTC	TRBJ2-5	TRBD2	TRBV6-5	few
CSANAGTGSSYEQYF	TGCAGTGCTAATGCCGGGACAGGGTCCTCCTACGAGCAGTACTTC	TRBJ2-7	TRBD1	TRBV20-1	many
CRPSSDRAYYEQYF	TGCAGGCCCTCGAGCGACAGGGCATACTACGAGCAGTACTTC	TRBJ2-7	TRBD1	TRBV20-1	.
CASSQLLRRDRGPSEQYF	TGTGCCAGCAGCCAACTCCTTCGAAGGGACAGGGGCCCTTCCGAGCAGTACTTC	TRBJ2-7	TRBD1	TRBV3-1	few
CASSLVVDSNQPQHF	TGTGCCAGCAGCTTAGTTGTAGATAGCAATCAGCCCCAGCATTTT	TRBJ1-5	.	TRBV7-6	few
CASSFLARGYEQYF	TGCGCCAGCAGCTTTCTAGCAAGGGGATACGAGCAGTACTTC	TRBJ2-7	.	TRBV5-1	once
CASSLYSGITYEQYF	TGTGCCAGCAGCCTTTATAGCGGGATAACCTACGAGCAGTACTTC	TRBJ2-7	TRBD2	TRBV14	.
CSAASWPGDTEAFF	TGCAGCGCTGCGAGCTGGCCGGGGGACACTGAAGCTTTCTTT	TRBJ1-1	.	TRBV29-1	few
CASTLGSLYEQFF	TGTGCCAGCACTCTAGGGAGTTTGTATGAGCAGTTCTTC	TRBJ2-1	.	TRBV6-2/TRBV6-3	.